This note documents a single T cell receptor beta chain sequence. Its target is unknown. Researchers ran the PCR with 60 Vbeta and 13 Jbeta primers. Sequencing used immunoSEQ multiplex PCR; TCRdb keeps in-frame clones, though not all of them. The table shows around 150,000 clones, with roughly 82% occurring only once. This record comes from a study of cytomegalovirus exposure and HLA in healthy donors. Study outcomes and limitations: In a later analysis, HLA-C alleles had the fewest associated TCRs, DRB1 alleles the most. According to reports, the classifier identified cytomegalovirus status with high specificity and sensitivity.

The CDR3 sequence is 19 residues long. Germline CDR1 and CDR2: SGHTA and FQGNSA. The sequencing input was PBMCs. The TCR originated in a man aged 45-65 years in good health and CMV-seropositive. The chain combines TRBV7-2 with TRBJ2-5; 14 bases fit TRBD2. The J call is doubtful: the DNA matches TRBJ2-7 better. The CDR3 nucleotides are TGTGCCAGCAGTCATTACCTCGGACTAGCGGGAGGACCGGCTTACGAGCAGTACTTC. This encodes CASSHYLGLAGGPAYEQYF.